A selection of T cell receptor beta chains follows, all from one sample in a study of OX40 agonist ivuxolimab in advanced cancers. This table comes from immunoSEQ multiplex PCR, and its TCRdb copy is limited to in-frame clones, with some not included. The sample shows about 95,000 clones, over 75% of them seen only once. The material sequenced was CD4+ or CD8+ T cells sorted from blood, taken in a trial of the OX40 agonist ivuxolimab. The receptors were gathered from an adult with an advanced solid tumor such as melanoma, head and neck, liver or kidney cancer. Each CDR3 is given with its conserved first and last residue. A D gene is named only where the DNA matches it firmly. Size tells how often a clone was seen (once, few, many) or the class of an expanded clone, and some rows leave it out.

NA,14,TRBJ1-1,once,TRBV25-1,CASSEPGVNTEAFF,TGTGCCAGCAGTGAACCTGGGGTGAACACTGAAGCTTTCTTT
NA,14,TRBJ2-1,NA,TRBV19,CASSSLGGSNEQFF,TGTGCCAGTAGTTCACTGGGTGGATCCAATGAGCAGTTCTTC
TRBD2,15,TRBJ2-1,once,TRBV5-1,CASSLGGSGTPEQFF,TGCGCCAGCAGCCTGGGGGGTAGCGGGACTCCTGAGCAGTTCTTC
NA,14,TRBJ2-5,NA,TRBV18,CASSVMGLQETQYF,TGTGCCAGCTCCGTGATGGGCCTCCAAGAGACCCAGTACTTC
TRBD2,14,TRBJ2-3,NA,TRBV28,CASSPAAGEDTQYF,TGTGCCAGCAGTCCAGCAGCGGGAGAAGATACGCAGTATTTT
TRBD1,13,TRBJ1-4,few,TRBV19,CASADRGFEKLFF,TGTGCCAGTGCGGACAGGGGTTTTGAAAAACTGTTTTTT
NA,13,TRBJ1-5,NA,TRBV19,CASSSQGVQPQHF,TGTGCCAGTAGTAGTCAGGGAGTTCAGCCCCAGCATTTT
NA,12,TRBJ2-7,once,TRBV19,CASSPLPYEQYF,TGTGCCAGTAGTCCACTTCCCTACGAGCAGTACTTC
NA,11,TRBJ2-1,NA,TRBV11-2,CASSSIGEQFF,TGTGCCAGCAGCTCAATAGGGGAGCAGTTCTTC
NA,15,TRBJ2-5,once,TRBV10-3,CAISESDPPQETQYF,TGTGCCATCAGTGAGTCGGACCCACCCCAAGAGACCCAGTACTTC
NA,15,TRBJ1-2,NA,TRBV11-1,CASSLDASRNYGYTF,TGTGCCAGCAGCTTAGACGCCAGCCGAAACTATGGCTACACCTTC
NA,16,TRBJ2-7,once,TRBV11-3,CASSLGGDQGIYEQYF,TGTGCCAGCAGCTTAGGGGGGGACCAGGGGATCTACGAGCAGTACTTC
TRBD1,13,TRBJ2-7,NA,TRBV28,CASTSGQIYEQYF,TGTGCCAGCACCTCGGGACAGATCTACGAGCAGTACTTC
NA,13,TRBJ2-7,few,TRBV7-9,CASSLGPEYEQYF,TGTGCCAGCAGCTTAGGCCCTGAGTACGAGCAGTACTTC
TRBD2,16,TRBJ2-5,NA,TRBV7-9,CASSLQGLAQQETQYF,TGTGCCAGCAGCTTGCAGGGACTAGCCCAACAAGAGACCCAGTACTTC
TRBD2,19,TRBJ2-3,once,TRBV5-1,CASSASTSGTILRTDTQYF,TGCGCCAGCAGCGCCTCGACTAGCGGGACCATACTCCGCACAGATACGCAGTATTTT
TRBD1,14,TRBJ2-1,NA,TRBV5-6,CVGDGQGDGYEQFF,TGTGTGGGTGATGGACAGGGGGATGGTTATGAGCAGTTCTTC
TRBD1,13,TRBJ2-1,NA,TRBV5-1,CATRGTGSNEQFF,TGCGCCACCAGAGGGACAGGCTCCAATGAGCAGTTCTTC
TRBD1,15,TRBJ2-7,NA,TRBV28,CASRPTGTGSLEQYF,TGTGCCAGCAGACCCACCGGGACAGGGAGCCTCGAGCAGTACTTC
NA,15,TRBJ2-5,NA,TRBV18,CASSPTVGPQETQYF,TGTGCCAGCTCACCAACGGTTGGGCCCCAAGAGACCCAGTACTTC
TRBD2,15,TRBJ2-2,NA,TRBV6-1,CASMSGGGEAGELFF,TGTGCCAGCATGTCTGGCGGGGGGGAGGCCGGGGAGCTGTTTTTT
TRBD2,17,TRBJ2-5,once,TRBV4-2,CASSQDLASGTKETQYF,TGTGCCAGCAGCCAAGATTTGGCTAGCGGGACTAAAGAGACCCAGTACTTC
NA,17,TRBJ1-5,NA,TRBV5-6,CASSSSGGRGKNQPQHF,TGTGCCAGCAGCTCTTCGGGGGGCAGGGGAAAGAATCAGCCCCAGCATTTT
NA,14,TRBJ2-7,NA,TRBV28,CASSLGRVPNEQYF,TGTGCCAGCAGTTTAGGACGGGTCCCCAACGAGCAGTACTTC
TRBD1,15,TRBJ1-1,NA,TRBV9,CASSTRQGVGTEAFF,TGTGCCAGCAGCACTAGACAGGGCGTTGGAACTGAAGCTTTCTTT
TRBD1,17,TRBJ2-4,NA,TRBV7-2,CASSLAWWTGPENIQYF,TGTGCCAGCAGCTTAGCGTGGTGGACAGGGCCAGAAAACATTCAGTACTTC
NA,16,TRBJ1-4,NA,TRBV18,CASSPPGQATNEKLFF,TGTGCCAGCTCACCACCCGGACAAGCAACTAATGAAAAACTGTTTTTT
TRBD2,16,TRBJ2-7,NA,TRBV6-1,CASSATLTSGSYEQYF,TGTGCCAGCAGTGCCACTCTGACTAGCGGGAGCTACGAGCAGTACTTC
NA,15,TRBJ1-5,NA,TRBV6-1,CASSEGFTANQPQHF,TGTGCCAGCAGTGAAGGTTTTACGGCGAATCAGCCCCAGCATTTT
TRBD2,17,TRBJ2-2,NA,TRBV2,CASSMGLAGANTGELFF,TGTGCCAGCAGTATGGGACTAGCGGGGGCGAACACCGGGGAGCTGTTTTTT
TRBD1,13,TRBJ1-5,NA,TRBV6-5,CASRGQGNQPQHF,TGTGCCAGCAGGGGACAGGGCAATCAGCCCCAGCATTTT
NA,13,TRBJ2-5,once,TRBV19,CASSTVRQETQYF,TGTGCCAGTAGTACCGTCCGGCAAGAGACCCAGTACTTC
NA,15,TRBJ1-4,NA,TRBV9,CASSVTEGVGEKLFF,TGTGCCAGCAGCGTAACTGAGGGGGTTGGCGAAAAACTGTTTTTT
TRBD1,14,TRBJ2-3,NA,TRBV5-1,CASSLQGIPDTQYF,TGCGCCAGCAGCTTACAGGGGATTCCAGATACGCAGTATTTT
NA,13,TRBJ1-1,NA,TRBV30,CAWSVVGGTEAFF,TGTGCCTGGAGTGTCGTGGGGGGCACTGAAGCTTTCTTT
TRBD2,15,TRBJ2-7,once,TRBV7-9,CASSSGLAGGGEQYF,TGTGCCAGCAGCTCGGGACTAGCGGGAGGGGGGGAGCAGTACTTC
TRBD2,16,TRBJ2-5,NA,TRBV14,CASSQGLAGVEETQYF,TGTGCCAGCAGCCAGGGACTAGCGGGCGTCGAAGAGACCCAGTACTTC